The 30 T cell receptor beta chains below were found in one sample sequenced in a study of immune characterization of retroperitoneal liposarcoma. Using its own MiXCR run on the PCR reads, TCRdb lists one record per CDR3 protein. The sample has approximately 3,000 distinct CDR3 sequences; nearly 45% are singletons. The sample consisted of tumor tissue. Source of these receptors: a male donor with retroperitoneal liposarcoma.

The chain combines TRBV7-8 with TRBJ2-5; TRBD2 is a possible D gene (6 bases). The CDR3 length is 14 residues. V was shortened by 8 bases and J by 11 bases, with 24 bases between the two germline ends. The germline V gene has CDR1 SGHVS and CDR2 FQNEAQ. CDR3 sequence: CASALTRTYNEQYF. CDR3 in DNA: TGTGCCAGCGCGTTGACTAGGACCTACAATGAGCAGTACTTC. Looking up the rest from reference TRBV7-8 and TRBJ2-5 gives the full variable domain: GAGVSQSPRYKVAKRGQDVALRCDPISGHVSLFWYQQALGQGPEFLTYFQNEAQLDKSGLPSDRFFAERPEGSVSTLKIQRTQQEDSAVYLCASALTRTYNEQYFGPGTRLLVL.

This clonotype was counted a few times. This chain connects TRBV6-1 to TRBJ2-1, with D possibly being TRBD2 (7 bases). TRBJ2-5 explains the end of the DNA better; the J call may be wrong. CDR1 and CDR2 from the germline V gene are MNHNS and SASEGT. The CDR3 has 16 amino acids. CDR3 residues: CASSEVGGGVAETQYF. In nucleotides, the CDR3 is TGTGCCAGCAGTGAAGTAGGGGGGGGGGTGGCGGAGACCCAGTACTTC.

This clonotype qualifies as medium-sized (0.01 to 0.1%). The genes are TRBV5-1 and TRBJ2-1; D remains unclear. V was pared by 6 bases and J by 2 bases, with 15 bases between. CDR3 size: 15 residues. Looked up from germline, CDR1 is SGHRS and CDR2 is YFSETQ. The CDR3 bases are TGCGCCAGCAAGCAAGATGAAGGTCCCTACAATGAGCAGTTCTTC. Its translation is CASKQDEGPYNEQFF.

The chain is built from TRBV7-2 and TRBJ2-1, with TRBD1 as a possible D gene (6 bases). Germline values: CDR1 SGHTA, CDR2 FQGNSA. Deletions cut 2 bases from V and 10 bases from J, with 15 bases between. The CDR3 is 14 residues long. The CDR3 sequence: CASSLRTVSYEQFF. CDR3 in DNA: TGTGCCAGCAGCTTAAGGACAGTCTCCTACGAGCAGTTCTTC.

The gene calls are TRBV6-6 and TRBJ1-1, with D uncertain. The CDR3 contains 14 residues. With 0 bases removed from V and 1 base from J, the gap between germline ends came to 6 bases. The germline gives CDR1 MNHNY, CDR2 SVGAGI (reference sequence). The CDR3 loop reads CASSYSGENTEAFF. The CDR3 nucleotides read TGTGCCAGCAGTTACTCTGGGGAGAACACTGAAGCTTTCTTT.

The rearrangement joins TRBV27 to TRBJ2-1; 7 bases agree with TRBD2. The DNA matches TRBJ2-7 better at its end, which makes the J call doubtful. Germline loops: CDR1 MNHEY, CDR2 SMNVEV (reference sequence). This CDR3 region has 16 residues. This CDR3 reads CASSLVAGAIYNEQYF. CDR3 bases: TGTGCCAGCAGTTTAGTAGCGGGTGCAATATACAATGAGCAGTACTTC.

This clonotype was seen only once. This chain uses TRBV10-1 with TRBJ2-4; either TRBD1 or TRBD2 may supply D (5 bases each). Germline V gene data show CDR1 as WNHNN and CDR2 as SYGVQD (reference sequence). The ends were cut back, 7 bases at V and 7 bases at J, with 23 bases in the middle. This CDR3 has 16 residues. The CDR3 here is CASISSGTRKGNIQYF. In DNA form, the CDR3 reads TGCGCCAGCATTTCTTCAGGGACCCGAAAAGGGAACATTCAGTACTTC.

This clonotype was observed a handful of times. J is TRBJ2-3 and V is TRBV6-1, with 10 bases lining up with TRBD1. The CDR3 has 15 amino acids. V lost 0 bases, J lost 6 bases, and 3 bases stayed unmatched. CDR1 is MNHNS and CDR2 is SASEGT in the germline V gene. CDR3 sequence reads: CASSEATGGGDTQYF. DNA for the CDR3: TGTGCCAGCAGTGAAGCGACAGGGGGCGGGGATACGCAGTATTTT.

The gene calls are TRBV10-2 and TRBJ2-5; D may be TRBD1 (6 bases). Germline V gene lookup returns CDR1 WSHSY and CDR2 SAAADI. Trimming removed 9 bases at V and 11 bases at J, with 25 bases between. The CDR3 contains 14 residues. The CDR3 region is CARGAANAYNEQYF. The CDR3 DNA follows: TGCGCCAGGGGGGCAGCCAACGCTTACAATGAGCAGTACTTC.

This chain links TRBV6-1 with TRBJ2-7, with 8 bases matching TRBD1. J lost 4 bases, V lost 2 bases, and 19 bases had no gene match. Germline assignment: CDR1 MNHNS and CDR2 SASEGT. The CDR3 is made up of 19 amino acids. Written as DNA, the CDR3 is TGTGCCAGCAGTGAATCCCCTCTAATCCGGACAGGGTCCATATACGAGCAGTACTTC. Protein: CASSESPLIRTGSIYEQYF.

For the CDR3, the DNA is TGTGCCAGCAGCTTAGGTGGGACGATGGCCAAAAACATTCAGTACTTC. Translation gives CASSLGGTMAKNIQYF. The rearrangement links TRBV11-2 to TRBJ2-4; D possibly matches TRBD1 or TRBD2 (5 bases each). The CDR3 is 16 amino acids. Germline V gives CDR1 SGHAT, CDR2 FQNNGV. The germline V and J ends were trimmed by 1 base and 1 base, with 11 bases remaining between them.

This clonotype was recorded only once. The chain couples TRBV6-1 to TRBJ2-1; 7 bases line up with TRBD2. The end of the DNA fits TRBJ2-7 better, so the J call may be wrong. Germline loops: CDR1 MNHNS, CDR2 SASEGT. There are 14 residues in the CDR3. CDR3 in DNA: TGTGCCAGCAGTGGGAGTAGGTCGGGGGGCGAGCAGTACTTC. The encoded protein is CASSGSRSGGEQYF.

This chain connects TRBV6-1 to TRBJ2-1; 9 nucleotides agree with TRBD1. CDR1 is MNHNS and CDR2 is SASEGT in the germline V gene. V lost 6 bases, J lost 10 bases, and 16 bases stayed unmatched. This CDR3 has 16 amino acids. The CDR3 is CASRRGTGPSQFEQFF. The CDR3 DNA sequence: TGTGCCAGCAGGAGGGGGACAGGGCCGTCTCAATTCGAGCAGTTCTTC.

This clonotype is termed medium-sized. This chain joins TRBV6-1 and TRBJ1-1, with D hard to call. The CDR3 has 14 residues. Germline V gives CDR1 MNHNS, CDR2 SASEGT. V dropped 9 bases and J dropped 1 base, with 15 bases sitting between them. The CDR3 loop is CASTSGPKNTEAFF. DNA for the CDR3: TGTGCCAGTACCTCCGGACCGAAGAACACTGAAGCTTTCTTT.

Only a few counts were recorded for this clonotype. The rearrangement links TRBV6-1 to TRBJ1-4, with 8 bases fitting TRBD1. This CDR3 spans 14 amino acids. With 6 bases clipped from V and 7 bases from J, the junction kept 7 bases outside the gene matches. Germline V gives CDR1 MNHNS, CDR2 SASEGT. The CDR3: CASSGQGLGEKLFF. Written as DNA, the CDR3 is TGTGCCAGCAGCGGACAGGGATTGGGTGAAAAACTGTTTTTT.

The rearrangement links TRBV6-1 to TRBJ2-1, with 8 nucleotides matching TRBD1. The end of the DNA fits TRBJ2-7 better, so the J call may be wrong. Germline V gene sequence: CDR1 MNHNS, CDR2 SASEGT. The CDR3 spans 15 residues. CDR3 sequence: CASSEIGQGSYEQYF. The DNA for the CDR3 is TGTGCCAGCAGTGAAATAGGACAGGGTTCCTACGAGCAGTACTTC.

The rearrangement links TRBV11-3 to TRBJ2-3; possibly TRBD2 for D (5 bases). The germline CDR1 and CDR2 sequences are SGHNT and YENEEA. The CDR3 length is 17 residues. V was shortened by 5 bases and J by 8 bases, with 26 bases between the two germline ends. CDR3 in amino acids: CASSGSFGGGMLSTQYF. CDR3 coding DNA: TGTGCCAGCAGCGGGAGTTTCGGAGGCGGAATGCTTTCTACGCAGTATTTT.

This chain uses TRBV6-5 with TRBJ2-1; tentatively, D is TRBD1 (5 bases). CDR1 MNHEY and CDR2 SVGAGI come from the germline V gene. There are 16 residues in the CDR3. Trimming removed 2 bases from V and 1 base from J, with 12 bases in between. CDR3: CASSYLDDSSYNEQFF. In DNA form, the CDR3 reads TGTGCCAGCAGTTACCTAGATGACAGTTCCTACAATGAGCAGTTCTTC.

Here the CDR3 reads CASRGPGGETQYF. The CDR3 DNA sequence: TGTGCCAGCAGGGGACCAGGTGGAGAGACCCAGTACTTC. The chain has TRBV6-1 and TRBJ2-1; tentatively, D is TRBD1 or TRBD2 (5 bases each). The J call may be wrong; the DNA end is better matched by TRBJ2-5. From germline, CDR1 is MNHNS and CDR2 SASEGT. CDR3 length: 13 residues.

This clonotype has a handful of counts. The V call is TRBV7-6, the J call TRBJ2-7; tentatively, D is TRBD2 (5 bases). Trimming stripped 1 base from V and 7 bases from J, with 17 bases between. CDR1 is SGHVS, CDR2 FNYEAQ, per germline. The CDR3 length is 15 residues. The CDR3 is CASSLVSAGGAEQYF. CDR3 nucleotide sequence: TGTGCCAGCAGCTTAGTTTCCGCGGGTGGTGCGGAGCAGTACTTC.

The table lists this clonotype with a few counts. The rearrangement links TRBV6-1 to TRBJ2-1; D ambiguous. Germline-derived CDR1 and CDR2 are MNHNS and SASEGT. Deletions cut 5 bases from V and 1 base from J, with 15 bases between. There are 16 residues in the CDR3. CDR3 residues: CASSPTPVRSYNEQFF. Here the CDR3 DNA reads TGTGCCAGCAGTCCCACCCCCGTCCGATCCTACAATGAGCAGTTCTTC.

This chain links TRBV7-3 with TRBJ2-3, with TRBD1 matching 8 bases. The CDR3 contains 15 residues. Trimming removed 4 bases from V and 3 bases from J; junction bases left unmatched: 6. From germline, CDR1 is SGHTA and CDR2 FQGTGA. The CDR3 loop is CASSSTGDGTDTQYF. Written as DNA, the CDR3 is TGTGCCAGCAGCTCGACAGGGGACGGAACAGATACGCAGTATTTT.

This clonotype came up once. The V and J genes are TRBV6-1 and TRBJ2-1; possible D gene TRBD1, 5 bases. V was pared by 1 base and J by 9 bases, with 16 bases between. Per the germline V gene, CDR1 is MNHNS and CDR2 is SASEGT. This CDR3 has 15 amino acids. In nucleotides, the CDR3 is TGTGCCAGCAGTGAAGTGGGGCCGCCCCTTTTTGAGCAGTTCTTC. Its protein product is CASSEVGPPLFEQFF.

Worth noting for this clonotype: With a much larger clone just one base away, this may be a read error. J is TRBJ2-5 and V is TRBV11-3; 8 nucleotides line up with TRBD1. The DNA matches TRBJ2-7 better at its end, which makes the J call doubtful. Per the germline V gene, CDR1 is SGHNT and CDR2 is YENEEA. There are 14 residues in the CDR3. The CDR3 loop is CANSLQGADYEQYF. CDR3 nucleotides: TGTGCCAACAGCCTCCAGGGGGCCGACTACGAGCAGTACTTC.

The rearrangement joins TRBV7-6 to TRBJ2-4; weak D call: TRBD2 (5 bases). The CDR3 runs to 13 residues. Trimming removed 5 bases from V and 8 bases from J, with 13 bases in between. The germline V gene encodes CDR1 SGHVS and CDR2 FNYEAQ. The CDR3 DNA reads as TGTGCCAGCAGCCGGACCAACGGGGACATTCAGTACTTC. Protein product: CASSRTNGDIQYF.

As to this clonotype: A read error may account for a junction end that differs from germline. The gene calls are TRBV6-5 and TRBJ2-1, with 7 bases identical to TRBD2. Germline loops: CDR1 MNHEY, CDR2 SVGAGI. The CDR3 has 12 amino acids. This CDR3 is CASSYSRTREYF. As DNA, the CDR3 is TGTGCCAGCAGTTACTCACGGACTAGAGAGTACTTC.

V usage is TRBV6-1 and J usage is TRBJ2-1; 9 bases are a match to TRBD1. V shed 5 bases and J 8 bases; nucleotides not matched to a gene: 7. The CDR3 is 14 amino acids. CDR1 is MNHNS, CDR2 SASEGT, per germline. The CDR3, as DNA: TGTGCCAGCAGTACCGGGACAGGGATTGATGAGCAGTTCTTC. Translating it yields CASSTGTGIDEQFF.

J is TRBJ2-3 and V is TRBV12-5, with 8 bases lining up with TRBD2. Germline V gene sequence: CDR1 LGHNT, CDR2 FRNRAP. J gave up 0 bases and V 1 base, and 6 bases lay outside the gene matches. The CDR3 is 17 amino acids. CDR3 DNA sequence: TGTGCTAGTGGTTTGGCCGGACTAGCACCTAGCACAGATACGCAGTATTTT. Protein: CASGLAGLAPSTDTQYF.

The rearrangement joins TRBV10-2 to TRBJ2-1; 7 bases line up with TRBD2. CDR1 and CDR2 from the germline V gene are WSHSY and SAAADI. The junction had 8 bases not matched to a gene; V was cut back by 3 bases and J by 3 bases. The CDR3 length is 16 residues. The CDR3, as DNA: TGCGCCAGCAGTGATTGGCCACGGGGGGTCTACAATGAGCAGTTCTTC. Amino acid sequence: CASSDWPRGVYNEQFF.

The chain employs TRBV6-1 and TRBJ2-3, with 11 bases that match TRBD2. This CDR3 has 16 residues. The junction had 5 bases not matched to a gene; V was cut back by 4 bases and J by 2 bases. Germline CDR1 reads MNHNS; CDR2 reads SASEGT. The CDR3 is CASSGRLAGPTDTQYF. The CDR3 DNA is TGTGCCAGCAGTGGGAGACTAGCGGGACCCACAGATACGCAGTATTTT.